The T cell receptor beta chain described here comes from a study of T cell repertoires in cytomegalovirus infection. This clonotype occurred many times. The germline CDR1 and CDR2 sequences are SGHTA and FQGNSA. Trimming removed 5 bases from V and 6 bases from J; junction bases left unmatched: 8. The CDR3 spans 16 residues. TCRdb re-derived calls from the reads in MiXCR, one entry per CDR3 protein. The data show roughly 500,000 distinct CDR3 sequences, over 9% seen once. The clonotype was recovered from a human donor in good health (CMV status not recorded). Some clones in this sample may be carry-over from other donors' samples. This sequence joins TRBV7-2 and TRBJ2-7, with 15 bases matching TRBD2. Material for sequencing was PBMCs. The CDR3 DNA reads TGTGCCAGCAGCATGGGACTAGCGGGAGGCCCCCTCGAGCAGTACTTC. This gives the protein CASSMGLAGGPLEQYF.